A selection of T cell receptor beta chains follows, all from one sample in a study of blood T cell repertoires in COVID-19. Data came from immunoSEQ multiplex PCR; TCRdb stores just in-frame clones and leaves some out. The table includes 90,000 to 120,000 clones, about 89% detected once. The sequencing sample was made of peripheral blood. The source of these receptors is a human donor in a cohort sampled during active COVID-19. Both conserved end residues are part of each CDR3. Fields, in order: V gene, J gene, D gene, CDR3 DNA, CDR3 protein. The D gene is left open where the match is weak.

>TRBV29-1|TRBJ1-6|-
TGCAGCGTGCTTACAGGGTCCGGTTCACCCCTCCACTTT
CSVLTGSGSPLHF
>TRBV27|TRBJ2-7|-
TGTGCCAGCAGTTTAATGGGGGCGAATACCTACGAGCAGTACTTC
CASSLMGANTYEQYF
>TRBV20-1|TRBJ2-1|-
TGCAGTGCTATACCCGTAGTTGAGCAGTTCTTC
CSAIPVVEQFF
>TRBV6-5|TRBJ1-2|-
TGTGCCACGAGACGCTATGCGGGTCCGTATGGCTACACCTTC
CATRRYAGPYGYTF
>TRBV28|TRBJ1-5|-
TGTGCCAGCAGCCGAGGGGGGAGGGAGCAGCCCCAGCATTTT
CASSRGGREQPQHF
>TRBV4-2|TRBJ2-1|TRBD2
TGTGCCAGCACTCAGCGGGAGTGGGGGAATGAGCAGTTCTTC
CASTQREWGNEQFF
>TRBV4-3|TRBJ2-1|TRBD2
TGCGCCAGCAGCCAAGATCCGCTAGCGGCGAAGTTCTTC
CASSQDPLAAKFF
>TRBV5-8|TRBJ2-2|-
TGTGCCAGTGACGTAGGGTCAGGGATCTGGGCCGGGGAGCTGTTTTTT
CASDVGSGIWAGELFF
>TRBV28|TRBJ2-1|-
TGTGCCAGCAGTTTTCCCATCCGGGAGAGGAATGAGCAGTTCTTC
CASSFPIRERNEQFF
>TRBV4-3|TRBJ2-7|-
TGCGCCAGCAGCCAAGACCCCCGGGATTCCTACGAGCAGTACTTC
CASSQDPRDSYEQYF
>TRBV4-3|TRBJ1-1|-
TGCGCCAGCAGCCCCTACCTCAACACTGAAGCTTTCTTT
CASSPYLNTEAFF
>TRBV9|TRBJ1-2|TRBD1
TGTGCCAGCAGCGGAGAAGGGACAGGGCGTCGACTTAACTATGGCTACACCTTC
CASSGEGTGRRLNYGYTF
>TRBV29-1|TRBJ1-1|-
TGCAGTTACGGGTATATGAACACCGGACGCGGGTCTGAAGCTTTCTTT
CSYGYMNTGRGSEAFF
>TRBV29-1|TRBJ2-5|-
TGCAGCGTTGAAACGCTACAGGGGACCCAGTACTTC
CSVETLQGTQYF
>TRBV7-9|TRBJ1-6|-
TGTGCCAGCAGTAGACAGAATCATAATTCACCCCTCCACTTT
CASSRQNHNSPLHF